These T cell receptor beta chains were read from a single sample in a study of tumor and adjacent non-tumor tissue in lung cancer. TCRdb itself ran the multiplex PCR reads through MiXCR, one entry per CDR3 protein. The table includes roughly 75,000 distinct CDR3 sequences, roughly 80% detected once. Source material: lung tumor tissue. The receptors stem from a woman aged 45 to 65 with non-small cell lung cancer. Both conserved end residues are part of each CDR3. Each record gives: J gene, V gene, CDR3 protein.

>TRBJ1-4|TRBV4-1
CTSSLPGDPGSNEKLFF
>TRBJ2-5|TRBV6-6
CASNPTSGETQYF
>TRBJ2-1|TRBV6-1
CASRATGGQEQFF
>TRBJ1-1|TRBV19
CASSPRDSGGTEAFF
>TRBJ1-2|TRBV7-3
CASSLIPGILPNF
>TRBJ1-2|TRBV6-5
CASSRGGGRSYTF
>TRBJ2-7|TRBV6-1
CAGSGEITSSYEQYF
>TRBJ2-5|TRBV11-2
CANSLVDFQETQYF
>TRBJ2-7|TRBV11-2
CDSSLAGTCGKEQYF
>TRBJ2-7|TRBV11-2
CASSPQRLYGQFF
>TRBJ2-1|TRBV11-2
CAGSFGSADDEQFF
>TRBJ2-3|TRBV4-1
CASQTSVTDTQYF
>TRBJ2-3|TRBV12-3/TRBV12-4
CASTPVSTDTQYF
>TRBJ2-1|TRBV11-2
CASSIRDGTNDEQFF
>TRBJ1-1|TRBV16
CASSPLDSPDTEAFF
>TRBJ1-2|TRBV20-1
CGANQDREVEGYTF
>TRBJ2-1|TRBV11-2
CASSLFRSLEELRTHNEQFF
>TRBJ2-7|TRBV4-2
CASSHPGLAGGGGQYF
>TRBJ2-3|TRBV7-3
CASSPGEGPTDTQYF
>TRBJ2-7|TRBV6-6
CASSSPQGLVYAQYF
>TRBJ2-3|TRBV11-2
CASTSLVRAWTSGRNTDTQYF
>TRBJ2-5|TRBV2
CASSELRAGETQYF
>TRBJ2-3|TRBV6-1
CASSEIPWESERASTDTQYF
>TRBJ2-7|TRBV20-1
CSTRDEDLSYGQYF
>TRBJ2-7|TRBV12-3/TRBV12-4
CASCFGRTNKQYF
>TRBJ2-3|TRBV7-8
CASSLALSMVTDTQYF
>TRBJ2-5|TRBV11-2
CASYLVQETQYF
>TRBJ1-1|TRBV12-3/TRBV12-4
CASNSRMNTEAFF
>TRBJ2-7|TRBV29-1
CSVLTWRGNERYF
>TRBJ2-7|TRBV6-1
CASAIQLEGDSYEQYF
>TRBJ1-2|TRBV12-5
CASGLAEFGGYIF
>TRBJ2-1|TRBV29-1
CSVEVTGWSNEQFF
>TRBJ2-1|TRBV6-2/TRBV6-3
CASRGRTGDKQFF
>TRBJ2-7|TRBV11-1
CAINLAVVSEQYF
>TRBJ2-5|TRBV12-3/TRBV12-4
CASSLGPQRGYQETQYF
>TRBJ2-2|TRBV7-9
CASSSTQQGRNTGKLFF
>TRBJ1-4|TRBV4-2
CASSRDTGRGGEKLFF
>TRBJ1-2|TRBV2
CASRGQVLADDYTF
>TRBJ2-2|TRBV20-1
CSASRRGPTGDLFF
>TRBJ2-3|TRBV4-1
CASSQERGVVLGASDTQYF
>TRBJ2-7|TRBV12-3/TRBV12-4
CATSLDWGGRNEQYF
>TRBJ2-1|TRBV11-2
CASQKRQGDNEQFF
>TRBJ1-1|TRBV6-1
CISSKAPGTGSTEAFF
>TRBJ2-4|TRBV7-9
CASGQGVKNIQYF
>TRBJ1-3|TRBV10-3
CATKDGGSGNTIYF
>TRBJ1-2|TRBV4-1
CVSIAGPPNYGYTF
>TRBJ1-5|TRBV6-6
CASTYSFDSNQPQHF
>TRBJ2-4|TRBV10-3
CAIREGRLAKNTQYF
>TRBJ2-7|TRBV6-6
CASNPRRDRNEQYF
>TRBJ2-3|TRBV5-1
CASNSGLVGGTDTQYF
>TRBJ2-1|TRBV10-3
CAIREGEGPYREQFF
>TRBJ2-1|TRBV14
CACSHPPGRSSYNEQFF
>TRBJ2-1|TRBV28
CASSLWSRNSYNEQFF
>TRBJ2-5|TRBV6-1
CTSSVRQGQETQYF
>TRBJ1-2|TRBV6-6
CVSSYSWGGASYGYTF
>TRBJ1-3|TRBV28
CVSTWGNTTYF
>TRBJ2-7|TRBV20-1
CSAWDSLYEQYF